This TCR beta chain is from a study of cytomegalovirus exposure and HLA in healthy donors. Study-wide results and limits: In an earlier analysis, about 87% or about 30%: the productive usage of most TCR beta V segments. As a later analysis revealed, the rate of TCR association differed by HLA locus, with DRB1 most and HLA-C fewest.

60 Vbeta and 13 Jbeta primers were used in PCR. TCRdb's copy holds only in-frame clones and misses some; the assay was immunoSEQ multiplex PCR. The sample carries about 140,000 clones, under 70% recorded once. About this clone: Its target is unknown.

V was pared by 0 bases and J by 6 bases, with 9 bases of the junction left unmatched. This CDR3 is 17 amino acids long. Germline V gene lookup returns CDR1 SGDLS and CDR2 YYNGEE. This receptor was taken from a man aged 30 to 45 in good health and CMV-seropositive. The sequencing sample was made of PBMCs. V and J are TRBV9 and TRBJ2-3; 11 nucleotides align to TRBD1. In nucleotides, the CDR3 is TGTGCCAGCAGCGTAGCTCTGGACAGGGGGCTGCAGGATACGCAGTATTTT. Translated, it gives CASSVALDRGLQDTQYF.